A selection of T cell receptor beta chains follows, all from one sample in a study of blood T cell repertoires in COVID-19. TCRdb keeps only in-frame clones here, not all; method: immunoSEQ multiplex PCR. The sample has more than 200,000 clones; 65% to 85% are singletons. The source material was peripheral blood. The origin of the receptors is a woman of 80 years or more with acute or convalescent COVID-19. CDR3s leave out the opening cysteine and the closing phenylalanine or tryptophan. The order of the fields is clone size, V gene, CDR3 protein. Part of the rows lack a size; the others show once, few, many or a class for expanded clones.

.	TRBV11-3	ASSLSPGQGAREQY
.	TRBV3-1/TRBV3-2	ASSQGTGTNSPLH
.	TRBV19	ASSRSGETQY
.	TRBV3-1/TRBV3-2	ASTSAGEGYT
few	TRBV27	ASSPTLGTAPNEKLF
.	TRBV4-1	ASSQAGRGVEQY
.	TRBV14	ASSSDVGGTAYNSPLH
.	TRBV14	ASSLFAGTDTQY
.	TRBV12-2	ASRTDRAGTSGKTQY
few	TRBV14	ASSQAARVGGYT
.	TRBV20-1	SASWVKGALH
.	TRBV7-8	ASTVTGLSWKDEQY
.	TRBV5-1	ASSIQGGTEAF
.	TRBV19	ASSTLRQGSGNTIY
.	TRBV4-2	ASSHGDRDNSPLH
.	TRBV6-5	ASSRTSGGDNEQF
.	TRBV28	ASSLRRGFSTIY
.	TRBV10-1	ASRSSDRADEKLF
.	TRBV19	ASRNIPGQGAMGNQPQH
.	TRBV4-1	ASSQGTGGFGDRGSEGYT
.	TRBV12-3/TRBV12-4	ASFGGADEQF
once	TRBV7-2	ASSKLLASYEQY
.	TRBV28	ASSLTAGNTIY
.	TRBV7-2	ASSSLTGNEQF
.	TRBV7-3	ASSLEGASYTEAF
.	TRBV5-4	ASSLRGNGELF
.	TRBV4-1	ASSQAVVGAGPYEQY
.	TRBV4-2	ASSQRLAGEGHEQF
.	TRBV25-1	ASSDRPGNGYT
.	TRBV30	AWNPTTSVSYEQY
.	TRBV30	AWSVNRGNEQF
few	TRBV10-3	AISVALDRGLTDTQY
few	TRBV28	ASSGYGRGADTQY
.	TRBV6-5	ASSGGPGGYYGYT
few	TRBV10-3	AINSRDRQTDTQY
.	TRBV6-5	ASRMTSGGYEQY
.	TRBV11-2	ASSLSLREASYNEQF
.	TRBV6-1	ASSEASAGPWDEQF